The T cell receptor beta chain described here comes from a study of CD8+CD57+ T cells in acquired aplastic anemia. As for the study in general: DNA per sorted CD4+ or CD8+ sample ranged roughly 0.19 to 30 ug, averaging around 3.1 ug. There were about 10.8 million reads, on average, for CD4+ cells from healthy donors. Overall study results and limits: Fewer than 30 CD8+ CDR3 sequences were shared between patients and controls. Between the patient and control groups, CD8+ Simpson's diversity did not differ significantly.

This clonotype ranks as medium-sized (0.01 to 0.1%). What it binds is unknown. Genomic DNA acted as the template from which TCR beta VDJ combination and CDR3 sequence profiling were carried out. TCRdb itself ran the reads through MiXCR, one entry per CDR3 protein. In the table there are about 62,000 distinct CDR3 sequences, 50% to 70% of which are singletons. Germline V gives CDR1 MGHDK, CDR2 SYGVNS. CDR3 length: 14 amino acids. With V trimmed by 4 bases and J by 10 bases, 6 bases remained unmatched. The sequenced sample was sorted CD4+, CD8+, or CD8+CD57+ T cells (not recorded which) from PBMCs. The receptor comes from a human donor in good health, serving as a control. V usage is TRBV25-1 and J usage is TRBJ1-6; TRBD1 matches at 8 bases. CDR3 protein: CASSVGTGGSPLHF. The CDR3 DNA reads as TGTGCCAGCAGTGTTGGGACAGGAGGGTCACCCCTCCACTTT.